This T cell receptor (beta chain) was obtained from a study of tumor and adjacent non-tumor tissue in lung cancer. Study-level findings and limits: Significantly higher TCR diversity was found in tumor than normal lung. Top 100 clones took a larger repertoire share in normal lung.

The template was RNA from unsorted bulk tissue. Chemotherapy-naive patients with new lung cancer underwent thoracic surgery in China, August–November 2014. TCRbeta libraries were built with three rounds of nested PCR, modified from ARM-PCR. TCRdb redid the calling of the multiplex PCR reads with MiXCR, one entry per CDR3 protein. Of some 120,000 distinct CDR3 sequences listed, about 66% are singletons. This clonotype was recorded only once. As yet, its antigen is unknown. Germline is not matched at one junction end, which may reflect a read error. This CDR3 region has 15 residues. In germline, CDR1 is MNHEY, CDR2 SVGEGT.

V gene TRBV6-2 or TRBV6-3 combines with J gene TRBJ2-7, with D tentatively TRBD1 or TRBD2 (5 bases each). The sample comprised lung tumor tissue. This sequence was found in a man aged 25 to 40 with non-small cell lung cancer. Here the CDR3 DNA reads TGTACCAGCAGTTGGGACGCAAGTCGCTCCTACGAGCAGTACTTC. Encoded protein: CTSSWDASRSYEQYF.